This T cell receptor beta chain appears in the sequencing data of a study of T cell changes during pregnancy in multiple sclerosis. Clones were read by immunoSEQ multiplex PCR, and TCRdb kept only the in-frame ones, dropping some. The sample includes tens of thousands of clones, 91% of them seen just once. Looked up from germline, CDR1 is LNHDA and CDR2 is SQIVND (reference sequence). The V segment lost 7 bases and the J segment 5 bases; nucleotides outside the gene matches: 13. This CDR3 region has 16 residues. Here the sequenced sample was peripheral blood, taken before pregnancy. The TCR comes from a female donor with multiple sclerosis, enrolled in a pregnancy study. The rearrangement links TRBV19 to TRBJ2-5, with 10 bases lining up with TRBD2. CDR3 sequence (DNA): TGTGCCAGTAAAGGGGGAGCGGGGGGGCCTCTGGAGACCCAGTACTTC. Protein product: CASKGGAGGPLETQYF.